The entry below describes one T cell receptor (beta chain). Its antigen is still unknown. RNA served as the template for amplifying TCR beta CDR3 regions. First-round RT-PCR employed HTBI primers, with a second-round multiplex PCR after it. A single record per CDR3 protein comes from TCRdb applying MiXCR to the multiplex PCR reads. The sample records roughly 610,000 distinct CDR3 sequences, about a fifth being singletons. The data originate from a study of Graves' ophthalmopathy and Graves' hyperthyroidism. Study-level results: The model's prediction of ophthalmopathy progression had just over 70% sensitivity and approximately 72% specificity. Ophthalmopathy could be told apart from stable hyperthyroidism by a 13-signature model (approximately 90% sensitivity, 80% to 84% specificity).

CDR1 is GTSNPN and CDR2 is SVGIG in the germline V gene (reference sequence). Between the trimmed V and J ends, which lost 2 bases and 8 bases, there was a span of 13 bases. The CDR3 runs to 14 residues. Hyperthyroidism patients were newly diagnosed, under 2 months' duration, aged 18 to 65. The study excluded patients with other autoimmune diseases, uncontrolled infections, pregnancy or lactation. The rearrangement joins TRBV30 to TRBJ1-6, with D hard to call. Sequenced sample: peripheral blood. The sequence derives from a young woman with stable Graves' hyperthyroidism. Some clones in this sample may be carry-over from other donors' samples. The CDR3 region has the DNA TGTGCCTGGAGTAAGGGCCAAGCGGATTCACCCCTCCACTTT. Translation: CAWSKGQADSPLHF.